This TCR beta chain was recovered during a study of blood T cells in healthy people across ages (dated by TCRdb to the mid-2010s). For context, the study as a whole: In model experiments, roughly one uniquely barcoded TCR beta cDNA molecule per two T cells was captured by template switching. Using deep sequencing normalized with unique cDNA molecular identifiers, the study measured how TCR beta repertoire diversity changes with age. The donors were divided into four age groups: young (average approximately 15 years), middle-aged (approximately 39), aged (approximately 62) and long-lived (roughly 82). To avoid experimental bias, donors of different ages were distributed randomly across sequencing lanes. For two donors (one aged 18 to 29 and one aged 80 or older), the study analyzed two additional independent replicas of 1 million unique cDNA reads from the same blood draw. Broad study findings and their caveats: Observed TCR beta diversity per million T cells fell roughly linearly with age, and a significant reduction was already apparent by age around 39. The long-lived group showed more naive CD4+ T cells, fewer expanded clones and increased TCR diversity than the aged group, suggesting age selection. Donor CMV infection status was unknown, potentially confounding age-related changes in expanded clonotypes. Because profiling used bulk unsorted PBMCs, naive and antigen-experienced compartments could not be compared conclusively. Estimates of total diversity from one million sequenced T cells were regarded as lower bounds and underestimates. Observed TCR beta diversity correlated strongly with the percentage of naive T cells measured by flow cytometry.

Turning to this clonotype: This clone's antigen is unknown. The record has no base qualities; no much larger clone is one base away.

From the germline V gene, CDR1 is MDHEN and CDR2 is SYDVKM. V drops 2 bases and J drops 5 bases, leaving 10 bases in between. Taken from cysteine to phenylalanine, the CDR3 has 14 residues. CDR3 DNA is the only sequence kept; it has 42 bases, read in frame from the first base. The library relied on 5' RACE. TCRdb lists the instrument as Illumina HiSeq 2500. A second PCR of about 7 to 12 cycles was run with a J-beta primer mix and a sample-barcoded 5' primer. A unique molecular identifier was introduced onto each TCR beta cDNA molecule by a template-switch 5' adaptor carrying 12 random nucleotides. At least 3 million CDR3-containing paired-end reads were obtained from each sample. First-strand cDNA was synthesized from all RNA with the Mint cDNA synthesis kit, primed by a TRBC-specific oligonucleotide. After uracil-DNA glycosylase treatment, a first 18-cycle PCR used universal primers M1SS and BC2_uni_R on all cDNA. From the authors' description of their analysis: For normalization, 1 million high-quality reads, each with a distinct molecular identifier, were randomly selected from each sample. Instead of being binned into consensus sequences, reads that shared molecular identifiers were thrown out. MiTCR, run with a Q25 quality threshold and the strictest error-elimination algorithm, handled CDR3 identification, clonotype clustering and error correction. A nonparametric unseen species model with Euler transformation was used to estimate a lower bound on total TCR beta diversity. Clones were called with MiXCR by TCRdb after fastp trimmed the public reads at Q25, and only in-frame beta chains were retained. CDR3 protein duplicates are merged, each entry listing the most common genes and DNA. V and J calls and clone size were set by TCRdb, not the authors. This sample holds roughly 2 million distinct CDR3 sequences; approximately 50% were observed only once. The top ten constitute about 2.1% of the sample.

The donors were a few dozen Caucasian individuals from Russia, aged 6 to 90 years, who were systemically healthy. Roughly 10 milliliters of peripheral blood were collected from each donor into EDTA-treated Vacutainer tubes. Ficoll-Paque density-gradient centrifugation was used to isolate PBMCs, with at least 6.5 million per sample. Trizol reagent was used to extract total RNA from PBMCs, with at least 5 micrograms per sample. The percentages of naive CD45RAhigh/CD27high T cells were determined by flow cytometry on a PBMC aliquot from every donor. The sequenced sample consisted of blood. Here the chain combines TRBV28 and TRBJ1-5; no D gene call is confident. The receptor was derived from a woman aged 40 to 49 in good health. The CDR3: CASSLGSGYQPQHF. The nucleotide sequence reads TGTGCCAGCAGTTTAGGGTCAGGATATCAGCCCCAGCATTTT.